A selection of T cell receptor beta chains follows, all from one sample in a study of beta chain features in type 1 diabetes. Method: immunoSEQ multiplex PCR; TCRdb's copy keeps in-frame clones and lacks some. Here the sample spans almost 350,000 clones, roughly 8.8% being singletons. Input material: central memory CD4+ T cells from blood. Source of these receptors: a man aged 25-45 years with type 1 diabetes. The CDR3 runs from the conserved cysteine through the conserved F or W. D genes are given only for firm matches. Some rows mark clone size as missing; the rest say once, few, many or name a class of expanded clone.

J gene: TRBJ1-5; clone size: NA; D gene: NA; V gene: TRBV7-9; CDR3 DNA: TGTGCCAGCAGCCTGAAGGCGACACTTCTTCAGCCCCAGCATTTT; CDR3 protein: CASSLKATLLQPQHF
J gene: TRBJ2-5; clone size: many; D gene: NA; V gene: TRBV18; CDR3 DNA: TGTGCCAGCTCACCGTACGGGCAAGAGACCCAGTACTTC; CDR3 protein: CASSPYGQETQYF
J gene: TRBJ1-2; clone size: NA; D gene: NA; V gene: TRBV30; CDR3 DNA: TGTGCCTGGAGTACCTCTTGGTATGGCTACACCTTC; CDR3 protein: CAWSTSWYGYTF
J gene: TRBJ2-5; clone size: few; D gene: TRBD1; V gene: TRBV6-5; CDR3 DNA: TGTGCCAGCGCGGACAGGGCAGAGACCCAGTACTTC; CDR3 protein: CASADRAETQYF
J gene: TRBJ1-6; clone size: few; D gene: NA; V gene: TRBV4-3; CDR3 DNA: TGCGCCAGCAGCCAAGAGAGAGGCGCGAATTCACCCCTCCACTTT; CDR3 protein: CASSQERGANSPLHF
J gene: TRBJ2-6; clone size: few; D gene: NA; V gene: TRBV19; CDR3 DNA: TGTGCCAGTAGTACGGGGCTTTCAGGGGCCAACGTCCTGACTTTC; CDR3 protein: CASSTGLSGANVLTF
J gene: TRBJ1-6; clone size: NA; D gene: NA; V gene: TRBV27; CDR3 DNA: TGTGCCAGCAGTCCAATAAGGGGGTACTCCTATAATTCACCCCTCCACTTT; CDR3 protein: CASSPIRGYSYNSPLHF
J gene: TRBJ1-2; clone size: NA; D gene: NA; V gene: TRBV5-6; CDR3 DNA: TGTGCCAGCAGCTTGGCACGGAGCCTCTCTAACTATGGCTACACCTTC; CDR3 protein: CASSLARSLSNYGYTF
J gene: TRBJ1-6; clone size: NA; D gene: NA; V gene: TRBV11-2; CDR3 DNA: TGTGCCAGCAGCTTAGAAAAGCCCTATAATTCACCCCTCCACTTT; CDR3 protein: CASSLEKPYNSPLHF
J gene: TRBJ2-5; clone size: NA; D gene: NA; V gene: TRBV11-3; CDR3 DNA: TGTGCCAGCAGTCGGACAGTTCAAGAGACCCAGTACTTC; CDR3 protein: CASSRTVQETQYF
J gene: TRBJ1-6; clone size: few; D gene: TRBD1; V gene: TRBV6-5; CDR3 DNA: TGTGCCAGCAGTCCACTGACAGGGGAGACTTCACCCCTCCACTTT; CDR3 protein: CASSPLTGETSPLHF
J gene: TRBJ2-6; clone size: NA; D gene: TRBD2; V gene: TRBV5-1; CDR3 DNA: TGCGCCAGCAGCCTACGAGCGGGGGTCACCTCTGGGGCCAACGTCCTGACTTTC; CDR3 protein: CASSLRAGVTSGANVLTF
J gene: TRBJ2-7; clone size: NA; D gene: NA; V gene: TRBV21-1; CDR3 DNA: TGTGCCAGCAGCAAAGCCTCAGCGTGGCAGGTCCTATGCGAGCAGTACTTC; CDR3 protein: CASSKASAWQVLCEQYF
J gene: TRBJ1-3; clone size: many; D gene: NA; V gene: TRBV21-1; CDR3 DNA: TGTGCCAGCAGCATGCATGGGACAGGGGTTGGAAACACCATATATTTT; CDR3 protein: CASSMHGTGVGNTIYF
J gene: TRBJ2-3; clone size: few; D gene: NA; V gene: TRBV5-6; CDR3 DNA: TGTGCCAGCAGCTCTAGACAGTTGGGAACAGATACGCAGTATTTT; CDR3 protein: CASSSRQLGTDTQYF
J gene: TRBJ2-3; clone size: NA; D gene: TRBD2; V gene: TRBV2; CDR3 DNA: TGTGCCAGCAGTATATGGACTAGCGGTCAGCAGTATTTT; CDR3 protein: CASSIWTSGQQYF
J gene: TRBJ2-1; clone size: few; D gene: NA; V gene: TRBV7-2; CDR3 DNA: TGTGCCAGCAGCTTAGTTATCACCGAAAAATACAATGAGCAGTTCTTC; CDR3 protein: CASSLVITEKYNEQFF
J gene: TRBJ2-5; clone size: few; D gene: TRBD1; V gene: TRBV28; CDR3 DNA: TGTGCCAGCAGTACGAGACAGGGGGAAGAGACCCAGTACTTC; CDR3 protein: CASSTRQGEETQYF
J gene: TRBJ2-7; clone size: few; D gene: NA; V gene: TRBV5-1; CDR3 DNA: TGCGCCAGCAGCCCGGTAGGGGTCTCCTACGAGCAGTACTTC; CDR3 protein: CASSPVGVSYEQYF
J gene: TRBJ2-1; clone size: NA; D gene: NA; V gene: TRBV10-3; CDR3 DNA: TGTGCCATCATGGAGTCCGGGGGGCGGCTCAATGAGCAGTTCTTC; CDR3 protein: CAIMESGGRLNEQFF
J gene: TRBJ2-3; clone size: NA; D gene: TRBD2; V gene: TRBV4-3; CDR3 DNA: TGCGCCAGCAGCCTGGGGGGGACCGCAGATACGCAGTATTTT; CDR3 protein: CASSLGGTADTQYF
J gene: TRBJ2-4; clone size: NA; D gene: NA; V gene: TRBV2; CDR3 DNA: TGTGCCAGCAGTGATCGGTCGGGGCGGTACTCCTTGCAGTACTTC; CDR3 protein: CASSDRSGRYSLQYF
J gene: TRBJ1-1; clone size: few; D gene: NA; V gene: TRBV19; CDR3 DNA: TGTGCCAGTAGGGAACTGGGACTATCGGCTGAAGCTTTCTTT; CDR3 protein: CASRELGLSAEAFF
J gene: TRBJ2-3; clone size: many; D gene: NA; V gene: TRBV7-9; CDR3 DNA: TGTGCCAGCAGCTTAGCGGGGGGAAGGGCAGATACGCAGTATTTT; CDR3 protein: CASSLAGGRADTQYF
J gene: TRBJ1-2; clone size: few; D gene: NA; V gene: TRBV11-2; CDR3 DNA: TGTGCCAGCAGCCCCCCGGGACTTTATATTGGCTACACCTTC; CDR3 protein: CASSPPGLYIGYTF
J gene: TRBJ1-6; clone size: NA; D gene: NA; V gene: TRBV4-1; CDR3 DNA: TGCGCCAGCAGCCAAGAGCGCGGCCCTAATTCACCCCTCCACTTT; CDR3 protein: CASSQERGPNSPLHF
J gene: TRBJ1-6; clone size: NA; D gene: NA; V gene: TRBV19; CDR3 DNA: TGTGCCAGTAGTATCGTCGGAGGGAATTCACCCCTCCACTTT; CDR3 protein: CASSIVGGNSPLHF
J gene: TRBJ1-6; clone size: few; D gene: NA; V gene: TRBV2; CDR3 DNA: TGTGCCAGCAGTGGTTCAGGGCTCGGCGAACCCCTCCACTTT; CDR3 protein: CASSGSGLGEPLHF
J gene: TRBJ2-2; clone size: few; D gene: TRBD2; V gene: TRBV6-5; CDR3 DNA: TGTGCCAGCAGTGAATTAGCGGGGGTCGGGGAGCTGTTTTTT; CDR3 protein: CASSELAGVGELFF
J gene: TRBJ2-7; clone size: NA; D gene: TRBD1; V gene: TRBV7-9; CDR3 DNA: TGTGCCAGCAGCCCTTGGACAGGGAAGCCCTACGAGCAGTACTTC; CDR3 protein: CASSPWTGKPYEQYF
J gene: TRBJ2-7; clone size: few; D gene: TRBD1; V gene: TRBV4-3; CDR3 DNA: TGCGCCAGCAGCCGAGTTTATGACAGGGCCTACGAGCAGTACTTC; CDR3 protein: CASSRVYDRAYEQYF
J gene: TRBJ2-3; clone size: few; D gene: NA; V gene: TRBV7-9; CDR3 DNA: TGTGCCAGCAGTTCAGGGGGCACAGATACGCAGTATTTT; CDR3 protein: CASSSGGTDTQYF
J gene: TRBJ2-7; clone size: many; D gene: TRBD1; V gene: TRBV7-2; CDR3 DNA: TGTGCCAGCAGCTCAGCCGTAGGACAGGGGTACGAGCAGTACTTC; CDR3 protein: CASSSAVGQGYEQYF
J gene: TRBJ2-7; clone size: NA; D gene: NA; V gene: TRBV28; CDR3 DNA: TGTGCCAGCAGTGGTAAACACGAGCAGTACTTC; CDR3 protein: CASSGKHEQYF
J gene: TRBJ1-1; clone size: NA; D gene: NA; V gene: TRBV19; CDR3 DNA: TGTGCCAGTAGCCTGGGATTAAACACTGAAGCTTTCTTT; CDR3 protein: CASSLGLNTEAFF
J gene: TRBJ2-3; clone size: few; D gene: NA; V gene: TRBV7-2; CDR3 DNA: TGTGCCAGCAGCCTACAAAATCGAAACACAGATACGCAGTATTTT; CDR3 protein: CASSLQNRNTDTQYF
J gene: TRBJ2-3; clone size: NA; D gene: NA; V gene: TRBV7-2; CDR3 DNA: TGTGCCAGCACCTCTTACCTAGCGTCGGATACGCAGTATTTT; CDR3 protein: CASTSYLASDTQYF
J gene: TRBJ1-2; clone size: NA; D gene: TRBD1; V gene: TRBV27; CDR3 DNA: TGTGCCAGCAGTCCAGCAACAGGGGGCGGCTATGGCTACACCTTC; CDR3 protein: CASSPATGGGYGYTF
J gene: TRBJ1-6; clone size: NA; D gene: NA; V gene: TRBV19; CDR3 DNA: TGTGCCAGTAGTATACGGGTTGATTCACCCCTCCACTTT; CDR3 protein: CASSIRVDSPLHF
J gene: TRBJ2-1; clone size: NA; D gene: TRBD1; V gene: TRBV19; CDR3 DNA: TGTGCCAGTAGTATAGATGCAGGGGGCAATGAGCAGTTCTTC; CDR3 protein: CASSIDAGGNEQFF
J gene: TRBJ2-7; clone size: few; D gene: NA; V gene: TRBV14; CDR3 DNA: TGTGCCAGCAGCCAAGATCGGCCGGGGGCAGGCTCCTACGAGCAGTACTTC; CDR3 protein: CASSQDRPGAGSYEQYF
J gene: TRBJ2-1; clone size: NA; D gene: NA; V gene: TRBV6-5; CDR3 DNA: TGTGCCAGCAGTTACGCGACTGCCTACAATGAGCAGTTCTTC; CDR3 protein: CASSYATAYNEQFF
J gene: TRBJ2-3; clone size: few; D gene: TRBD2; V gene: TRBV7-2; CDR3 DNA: TGTGCCAGCAGCTTAGCGGGGAGGGTCGCGTGGGGAGATACGCAGTATTTT; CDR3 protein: CASSLAGRVAWGDTQYF
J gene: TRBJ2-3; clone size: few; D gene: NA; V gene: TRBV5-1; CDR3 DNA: TGCGCCAGCAGCTTCGGGCAGCACACAGATACGCAGTATTTT; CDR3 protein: CASSFGQHTDTQYF
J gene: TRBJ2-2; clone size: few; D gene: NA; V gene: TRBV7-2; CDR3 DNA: TGTGCCAGCAGCTTGTCACGGGTCACCGGGGAGCTGTTTTTT; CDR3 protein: CASSLSRVTGELFF
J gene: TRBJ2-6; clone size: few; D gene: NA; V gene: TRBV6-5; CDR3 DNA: TGTGCCAGCAGTCTCGACGCGGCCAACGTCCTGACTTTC; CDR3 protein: CASSLDAANVLTF
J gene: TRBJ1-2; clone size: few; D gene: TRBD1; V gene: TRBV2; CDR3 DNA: TGTGCCAGCAGTGTAAGGGGGCGGGACCTAAACTATGGCTACACCTTC; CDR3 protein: CASSVRGRDLNYGYTF
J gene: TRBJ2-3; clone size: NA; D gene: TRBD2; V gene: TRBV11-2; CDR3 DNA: TGTGCCAGCAGCTTAAGAATAGCGGGTCATACGCAGTATTTT; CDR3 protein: CASSLRIAGHTQYF
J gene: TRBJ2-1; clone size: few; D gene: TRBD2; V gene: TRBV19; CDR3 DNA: TGTGCCAGTAGTGTTCCGGGACTAGCAGATTTTCAGTTCTTC; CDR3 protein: CASSVPGLADFQFF
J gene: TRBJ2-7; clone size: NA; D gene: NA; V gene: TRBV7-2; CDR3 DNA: TGTGCCAGCAGCTTAGGCCGAGCGGCAGGTTACTACGAGCAGTACTTC; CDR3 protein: CASSLGRAAGYYEQYF
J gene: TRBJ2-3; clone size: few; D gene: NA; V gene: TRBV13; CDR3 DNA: TGTGCCAGCAGCTTAGGCACGGGGGACCGCACAGATACGCAGTATTTT; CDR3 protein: CASSLGTGDRTDTQYF
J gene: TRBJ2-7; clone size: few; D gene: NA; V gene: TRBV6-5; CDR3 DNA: TGTGCCAGCAGTCGGGGCTACGACGAGCAGTACTTC; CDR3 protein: CASSRGYDEQYF
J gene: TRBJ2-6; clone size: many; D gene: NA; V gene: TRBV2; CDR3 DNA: TGTGCCAGCAGCTCGGACGGTTCTGGGGCCAACGTCCTGACTTTC; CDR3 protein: CASSSDGSGANVLTF
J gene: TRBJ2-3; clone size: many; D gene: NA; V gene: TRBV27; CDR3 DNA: TGTGCCAGCAGTCCCACTCGGGGCGTGACAGATACGCAGTATTTT; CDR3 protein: CASSPTRGVTDTQYF